This is a list of T cell receptor beta chains from one sample in a study of blood T cells in healthy people across ages. Via MiXCR, TCRdb re-called the 5' RACE reads, giving one row per CDR3 protein. The data contain about 1,400,000 distinct CDR3 sequences, approximately 40% of them singletons. Sample: blood. The receptors were sampled from a woman younger than 35 in good health. Each CDR3 is given with its conserved first and last residue. The D gene is left open where the match is weak. Only part of the rows carry a size: once, few, many, or a class if the clone is expanded.

V gene	D gene	clone size	J gene	CDR3 DNA	CDR3 protein
TRBV5-4	TRBD2	NA	TRBJ2-7	TGTGCCAGCACCATGTCGGCGGGAGGGCTCCACGAGCAGTACTTC	CASTMSAGGLHEQYF
TRBV6-5	TRBD2	NA	TRBJ2-5	TGTGCCAGCAGTTACTCGTGGACTAGCGGAAAAGAGACCCAGTACTTC	CASSYSWTSGKETQYF
TRBV29-1	NA	NA	TRBJ2-7	TGCAGCGTGGAGACGGTTTCCTACAATGAGCAGTACTTC	CSVETVSYNEQYF
TRBV11-1	NA	NA	TRBJ2-7	TGTGCCAGCAGCTTATCTCTCGGGGGCTACGAGCAGTACTTC	CASSLSLGGYEQYF
TRBV5-1	NA	NA	TRBJ2-2	TGCGCCAGCAGCTTGGTGCGGGGCCACGAGTCGAACACCGGGGAGCTGTTTTTT	CASSLVRGHESNTGELFF
TRBV12-3/TRBV12-4	NA	NA	TRBJ2-5	TGTGCCAGCAGTTTAGCGCTAACAGAGACCCAGTACTTC	CASSLALTETQYF
TRBV7-9	NA	NA	TRBJ2-3	TGTGCCAGCAGCTTATCAGGCGGGCCAGATACGCAGTATTTT	CASSLSGGPDTQYF
TRBV20-1	TRBD2	NA	TRBJ2-3	TGCAGTGCTAGAGAACCTAGCGGGGCAGGGACGCAGTATTTT	CSAREPSGAGTQYF
TRBV12-3/TRBV12-4	TRBD1	NA	TRBJ1-1	TGTGCCAGCAGTCTCCACGCGAAACAGGGGGCCCACACTGAAGCTTTCTTT	CASSLHAKQGAHTEAFF
TRBV20-1	TRBD1	NA	TRBJ2-3	TGCAGTGCTAGGGGGACAGATACAGATACGCAGTATTTT	CSARGTDTDTQYF
TRBV6-5	TRBD1	NA	TRBJ1-1	TGTGCCAGCAAGACAGGGGGCGACACTGAAGCTTTCTTT	CASKTGGDTEAFF
TRBV18	NA	NA	TRBJ1-1	TGTGCCAGCTCACCGGTCGGGGCCGACAAGAACACTGAAGCTTTCTTT	CASSPVGADKNTEAFF
TRBV24-1	NA	NA	TRBJ1-5	TGTGCCACCAGTGATTTGGGAGATCAGCCCCAGCATTTT	CATSDLGDQPQHF
TRBV20-1	TRBD2	few	TRBJ2-1	TGCAGTGCTACCGGCGGGAGCTCCTACAATGAGCAGTTCTTC	CSATGGSSYNEQFF
TRBV29-1	NA	NA	TRBJ2-7	TGCAGCGTTAGGTCTGTGGGACCCTACGAGCAGTACTTC	CSVRSVGPYEQYF
TRBV20-1	NA	NA	TRBJ2-7	TGCAGTGCTACGACTGCCAGTTCCTACGAGCAGTACTTC	CSATTASSYEQYF
TRBV30	TRBD1	few	TRBJ1-1	TGTGCCTGGAGTTTGAGGGCCGGACAGGGGAGGAACACTGAAGCTTTCTTT	CAWSLRAGQGRNTEAFF
TRBV10-2	NA	NA	TRBJ1-4	TGCGCCACCTTCTTCAGTGAAAAACTGTTTTTT	CATFFSEKLFF
TRBV3-1	TRBD1	NA	TRBJ1-5	TGTGCCAGCAGCCAAGGGGTTGTGGGACAGGGATATCAGCCCCAGCATTTT	CASSQGVVGQGYQPQHF
TRBV20-1	TRBD1	NA	TRBJ1-4	TGCAGTGCTCATGGACAGGACGAGTTGGGGGAAAAACTGTTTTTT	CSAHGQDELGEKLFF
TRBV9	TRBD2	NA	TRBJ2-3	TGTGCCAGCAGCGTACTAGCGGGGGGGGAGGCAGATACGCAGTATTTT	CASSVLAGGEADTQYF
TRBV4-1	TRBD2	few	TRBJ2-7	TGCGCCAGCAGCCAAGAGGTCAGCGGGGGGTACGAGCAGTACTTC	CASSQEVSGGYEQYF
TRBV25-1	TRBD1	NA	TRBJ1-3	TGTGCCAGCAGAAAGACAGGGAGGTCTGGAAACACCATATATTTT	CASRKTGRSGNTIYF
TRBV20-1	TRBD1	NA	TRBJ1-1	TGCAGTGCCCCCGGGACAGGGGGTACTGAAGCTTTCTTT	CSAPGTGGTEAFF
TRBV4-2	TRBD2	NA	TRBJ2-7	TGTGCCAGCAGCCCGTCGATCGGACTAGCGGGAGAGTGGTCTGGCTACGAGCAGTACTTC	CASSPSIGLAGEWSGYEQYF
TRBV5-1	TRBD2	NA	TRBJ2-7	TGCGCCAGCAGCTTGGCGGGACTAGCGGGAGGGCCGTCCGAGCAGTACTTC	CASSLAGLAGGPSEQYF
TRBV5-5	NA	many	TRBJ2-7	TGTGCCAGCAGCCCCACGGACAGTTACGAGCAGTACTTC	CASSPTDSYEQYF
TRBV5-1	TRBD2	NA	TRBJ2-7	TGCGCCAGCAGCGGGGGACTAGCGGGGGGGCGGTACGAGCAGTACTTC	CASSGGLAGGRYEQYF
TRBV27	TRBD2	few	TRBJ2-1	TGTGCCAGCAGTGCCCGGGGTCGAAGCGGGAGTTCTTCCTACAATGAGCAGTTCTTC	CASSARGRSGSSSYNEQFF
TRBV7-2	NA	NA	TRBJ1-2	TGTGCCAGCAGCCCCATCCCGGTTCCCAACTATGGCTACACCTTC	CASSPIPVPNYGYTF
TRBV10-3	TRBD1	few	TRBJ2-7	TGTGCCATCAGTGGAATCGACAGGGGGGTCTACGAGCAGTACTTC	CAISGIDRGVYEQYF
TRBV28	NA	NA	TRBJ1-4	TGTGCCAGCAGCTTACGCAGGGTCCAGGAAAAACTGTTTTTT	CASSLRRVQEKLFF
TRBV20-1	TRBD1	NA	TRBJ1-1	TGCAGTGCCTTCGCAGGGGGCTTCAGGAACACTGAAGCTTTCTTT	CSAFAGGFRNTEAFF
TRBV28	NA	few	TRBJ1-2	TGTGCCAGCAGTTTGCCAGAGATAGGTGGCTACACCTTC	CASSLPEIGGYTF
TRBV20-1	NA	few	TRBJ2-7	TGCAGTGCTAGGGTAATGGAGCGGTCCGAGGAGCAGTACTTC	CSARVMERSEEQYF
TRBV25-1	NA	few	TRBJ2-7	TGTGCCAGCAGTGATTACGGCTTCAGCTCCTACGAGCAGTACTTC	CASSDYGFSSYEQYF
TRBV6-1	NA	few	TRBJ2-3	TGTGCCAGCAGGTCCACCGGGACTCTACTTAGCACAGATACGCAGTATTTT	CASRSTGTLLSTDTQYF
TRBV3-1	NA	NA	TRBJ2-7	TGTGCCAGCAGCCAAGATATGAGCGAGCAGTACTTC	CASSQDMSEQYF
TRBV3-1	TRBD2	NA	TRBJ2-3	TGTGCCAGCGGCGGTCGAGCGGGGGCCCTGAACACAGATACGCAGTATTTT	CASGGRAGALNTDTQYF
TRBV7-6	TRBD1	NA	TRBJ2-1	TGTGCCAGCAGGTACGGGACAGGGGCCTACAATGAGCAGTTCTTC	CASRYGTGAYNEQFF
TRBV29-1	TRBD1	few	TRBJ2-3	TGCAGCGTGGATGGACAGGGCACAGATACGCAGTATTTT	CSVDGQGTDTQYF
TRBV10-2	TRBD1	NA	TRBJ2-5	TGCGCCAGCGGCCGGACAGGGGAGGAAGAGACCCAGTACTTC	CASGRTGEEETQYF
TRBV15	TRBD2	few	TRBJ2-1	TGTGCCACCAGCAGGCTAGCGGGAGTATACAATGAGCAGTTCTTC	CATSRLAGVYNEQFF
TRBV14	NA	NA	TRBJ1-6	TGTGCCAGCAGCCAAGGAGGAGGGTGGACTTCACCCCTCCACTTT	CASSQGGGWTSPLHF
TRBV28	NA	few	TRBJ2-5	TGTGCCAGCACTCTACCCTCCCTGAAGACCCAGTACTTC	CASTLPSLKTQYF
TRBV5-1	TRBD2	NA	TRBJ2-1	TGCGCCAGCAGCGCGGTTCCCGGGACTAGCGGGAGTTATGAGCAGTTCTTC	CASSAVPGTSGSYEQFF
TRBV6-5	TRBD1	NA	TRBJ2-1	TGTGCCAGCACCACGGACAGGGGCAACAATGAGCAGTTCTTC	CASTTDRGNNEQFF
TRBV11-1	TRBD2	NA	TRBJ2-7	TGTGCCAGCAGGCTAGCGGGGGGGCTCAATGAGCAGTACTTC	CASRLAGGLNEQYF
TRBV10-3	NA	NA	TRBJ2-7	TGTGCCATCAGCTCGGTTACAGGAAGAGACTACGAGCAGTACTTC	CAISSVTGRDYEQYF
TRBV20-1	TRBD1	NA	TRBJ2-3	TGCAGTGCTAGTAACCTTCCTGGACAGGGTTTAGATACGCAGTATTTT	CSASNLPGQGLDTQYF
TRBV3-1	NA	NA	TRBJ1-2	TGTGCCAGCGGCCAAGCGGGCCTGGTGCAGGGACAACATGGCTACACCTTC	CASGQAGLVQGQHGYTF
TRBV6-5	NA	few	TRBJ2-1	TGTGCCAGCAGTTACTCTAGCGCGGGCTACAATGAGCAGTTCTTC	CASSYSSAGYNEQFF
TRBV20-1	NA	NA	TRBJ2-1	TGCAGTGCCCCTTCAGCGGGCATCCACGAGCAGTTCTTC	CSAPSAGIHEQFF
TRBV13	NA	few	TRBJ2-5	TGTGCCAGCAGCCGTTTCGACCCGGAGGGTCCCGAAGAGACCCAGTACTTC	CASSRFDPEGPEETQYF
TRBV14	NA	few	TRBJ2-1	TGTGCCAGCAGCCAGGCATTTGCCAACAATGAGCAGTTCTTC	CASSQAFANNEQFF
TRBV7-6	TRBD2	NA	TRBJ2-1	TGTGCCAGCAGCACGGGAGGCCCTGCGGGACAGTTCTTC	CASSTGGPAGQFF
TRBV27	NA	NA	TRBJ2-6	TGTGCCAGCAGTTTGAAGCCCGGGACTGTCTCTGGGGCCAACGTCCTGACTTTC	CASSLKPGTVSGANVLTF
TRBV12-3/TRBV12-4	NA	NA	TRBJ2-1	TGTGCCAGCAGACCCGGGAAATACAATGAGCAGTTCTTC	CASRPGKYNEQFF
TRBV27	NA	NA	TRBJ2-2	TGTGCCAGCCTTGGAGGAAACACCGGGGAGCTGTTTTTT	CASLGGNTGELFF
TRBV20-1	TRBD2	NA	TRBJ2-3	TGCAGTGCTAGAGATCGACTAGCGGGAGCAATTGATACGCAGTATTTT	CSARDRLAGAIDTQYF